Listed below are T cell receptor beta chains from one sample, sequenced in a study of OX40 agonist ivuxolimab in advanced cancers. The repertoire was sequenced with immunoSEQ multiplex PCR; TCRdb's copy has only in-frame clones and lacks some. Seen here are roughly 38,000 clones, approximately 79% observed once, and the top ten hold approximately 1.8%. This sample comprised CD4+ or CD8+ T cells sorted from blood, obtained in a trial of the OX40 agonist ivuxolimab. The receptors come from an adult with an advanced solid tumor such as melanoma, head and neck, liver or kidney cancer. Both conserved end residues are part of each CDR3. D genes are given only for firm matches. A clone size is listed for some rows: how often the clone was seen (once, few, many), or a class if it is expanded.

TRBV6-5	TRBJ1-4	NA	NA	CASSYGRTLGNEKLFF	TGTGCCAGCAGTTACGGCCGAACTCTGGGTAATGAAAAACTGTTTTTT
TRBV5-1	TRBJ1-2	NA	NA	CASSLGHTENYGHTF	TGCGCCAGCAGCTTGGGGCACACCGAGAACTATGGCCACACCTTC
TRBV4-3	TRBJ1-2	NA	NA	CASSQDGYGYTF	TGCGCCAGCAGCCAAGATGGCTATGGCTACACCTTC
TRBV5-4	TRBJ1-1	NA	NA	CASSPESRGMNTEAFF	TGTGCCAGCAGCCCGGAATCCCGGGGGATGAACACTGAAGCTTTCTTT
TRBV2	TRBJ2-1	NA	NA	CASSPVGLEQFF	TGTGCCAGCAGCCCCGTTGGCCTTGAGCAGTTCTTC
TRBV7-4	TRBJ2-7	NA	NA	CASSLVGAEYF	TGTGCCAGCAGCTTAGTAGGGGCCGAGTACTTC
TRBV6-6	TRBJ2-3	TRBD1	once	CASTYRGLADTQYF	TGTGCCAGCACCTACAGGGGGTTGGCAGATACGCAGTATTTT
TRBV19	TRBJ2-5	TRBD1	NA	CASSIGTGGVETQYF	TGTGCCAGTAGTATAGGGACAGGGGGCGTTGAGACCCAGTACTTC
TRBV30	TRBJ1-2	NA	once	CAWTLIGGYGYTF	TGTGCCTGGACGCTTATCGGAGGGTATGGCTACACCTTC
TRBV19	TRBJ2-7	NA	NA	CASSIQGGLREQYF	TGTGCCAGTAGTATTCAAGGAGGGTTACGCGAGCAGTACTTC
TRBV9	TRBJ2-3	NA	NA	CASSPTSTGTSTDTQYF	TGTGCCAGCAGCCCGACCTCGACAGGTACAAGCACAGATACGCAGTATTTT
TRBV18	TRBJ1-5	NA	NA	CASSPMGGLEQPQHF	TGTGCCAGCTCACCAATGGGGGGCTTAGAACAGCCCCAGCATTTT
TRBV6-4	TRBJ2-5	TRBD1	NA	CASSEGSGGEGGTEETQYF	TGTGCCAGCAGTGAAGGGTCAGGGGGCGAGGGGGGAACCGAAGAGACCCAGTACTTC
TRBV7-2	TRBJ1-1	NA	NA	CASSLGGGPDTEAFF	TGTGCCAGCAGCTTGGGAGGGGGTCCGGACACTGAAGCTTTCTTT
TRBV30	TRBJ2-7	TRBD1	NA	CAWRGQGVIGEQYF	TGTGCCTGGAGGGGACAGGGGGTCATAGGCGAGCAGTACTTC
TRBV10-3	TRBJ1-2	TRBD1	NA	CAIRQGPNYGYTF	TGTGCCATCAGACAGGGGCCAAACTATGGCTACACCTTC
TRBV19	TRBJ2-3	TRBD2	NA	CASSMGAGGDTQYF	TGTGCCAGTAGTATGGGAGCGGGGGGAGATACGCAGTATTTT
TRBV5-4	TRBJ1-3	TRBD1	NA	CASSTRGGGNTIYF	TGTGCCAGCAGCACCCGAGGGGGCGGAAACACCATATATTTT
TRBV5-6	TRBJ1-3	TRBD1	once	CASSLGPGQGAGNTIYF	TGTGCCAGCAGCTTGGGGCCCGGACAGGGGGCCGGAAACACCATATATTTT
TRBV10-3	TRBJ2-5	NA	NA	CAISESILSGPPETQYF	TGTGCCATCAGTGAGTCGATCTTGTCAGGACCCCCAGAGACCCAGTACTTC
TRBV7-2	TRBJ2-1	NA	NA	CASSPRQAGDSNEQFF	TGTGCCAGCAGCCCGCGACAGGCGGGGGACTCCAATGAGCAGTTCTTC
TRBV27	TRBJ1-1	TRBD1	NA	CASTRQGTRGTEAFF	TGTGCCAGCACAAGACAGGGTACGAGGGGCACTGAAGCTTTCTTT
TRBV7-9	TRBJ1-2	NA	few	CASSLANNYGYTF	TGTGCCAGCAGCTTAGCCAATAACTATGGCTACACCTTC
TRBV4-3	TRBJ1-2	NA	NA	CASSQDRHSLYGYTF	TGCGCCAGCAGCCAAGATAGGCACTCTTTATATGGCTACACCTTC
TRBV11-3	TRBJ2-5	NA	NA	CASSLGPRGKTQYF	TGTGCCAGCAGCTTAGGACCGAGGGGGAAGACCCAGTACTTC
TRBV5-6	TRBJ1-2	TRBD1	once	CASSRPRGLDYGYTF	TGTGCCAGCAGTCGGCCCAGGGGGCTCGACTATGGCTACACCTTC
TRBV6-5	TRBJ2-5	NA	NA	CASSYSENKETQYF	TGTGCCAGCAGTTACTCGGAGAATAAAGAGACCCAGTACTTC
TRBV5-4	TRBJ2-2	NA	NA	CASSLKRRATGELFF	TGTGCCAGCAGCTTGAAGCGTAGGGCCACCGGGGAGCTGTTTTTT
TRBV18	TRBJ1-5	NA	NA	CASSPSGNFGPQHF	TGTGCCAGCTCACCATCGGGGAATTTTGGGCCCCAGCATTTT
TRBV2	TRBJ2-2	NA	NA	CASRSTAVTGELFF	TGTGCCAGCAGATCGACCGCGGTTACCGGGGAGCTGTTTTTT
TRBV9	TRBJ2-1	NA	NA	CASSPRTAYNEQFF	TGTGCCAGCAGCCCCCGGACAGCCTACAATGAGCAGTTCTTC
TRBV7-2	TRBJ1-2	NA	NA	CASSGDGHKGYGYTF	TGTGCCAGCAGCGGGGACGGACATAAGGGGTATGGCTACACCTTC
TRBV5-1	TRBJ1-3	NA	NA	CASSLDPIAGNTIYF	TGCGCCAGCAGCTTGGATCCGATAGCTGGAAACACCATATATTTT
TRBV2	TRBJ1-5	NA	NA	CASRRGDTTQPQHF	TGTGCCAGCAGACGTGGGGATACTACTCAGCCCCAGCATTTT
TRBV7-2	TRBJ2-7	NA	NA	CASSPDRGSSYEQYF	TGTGCCAGCAGCCCCGATAGGGGGAGCTCCTACGAGCAGTACTTC
TRBV7-2	TRBJ2-5	TRBD1	NA	CASSYLQTGGLETQYF	TGTGCCAGCAGCTACCTACAGACAGGGGGGCTTGAGACCCAGTACTTC
TRBV7-2	TRBJ2-3	TRBD2	NA	CASSFGGAPDTQYF	TGTGCCAGCAGCTTCGGGGGGGCCCCAGATACGCAGTATTTT
TRBV4-1	TRBJ2-7	NA	NA	CASSHWVAGIYEQYF	TGCGCCAGCAGCCATTGGGTTGCGGGCATATACGAGCAGTACTTC
TRBV18	TRBJ1-2	NA	NA	CASSLDSKYGYTF	TGTGCCAGCTCACTCGACTCGAAGTATGGCTACACCTTC
TRBV28	TRBJ1-1	NA	NA	CASSLWGARKLNTEAFF	TGTGCCAGCAGTTTATGGGGGGCCAGGAAGCTGAACACTGAAGCTTTCTTT
TRBV5-4	TRBJ2-7	NA	NA	CASSLDHWGEQYF	TGTGCCAGCAGCTTGGATCATTGGGGGGAGCAGTACTTC
TRBV5-1	TRBJ2-7	NA	NA	CASAAGRHEQYF	TGCGCCAGCGCGGCAGGGCGACACGAGCAGTACTTC
TRBV4-2	TRBJ1-2	TRBD1	NA	CASSQAATGGNYGYTF	TGTGCCAGCAGCCAAGCCGCGACAGGGGGCAACTATGGCTACACCTTC
TRBV7-2	TRBJ2-1	TRBD2	NA	CASSLVRSRGGLYNEQFF	TGTGCCAGCAGCTTAGTACGTTCGCGGGGGGGTCTCTACAATGAGCAGTTCTTC
TRBV21-1	TRBJ1-5	NA	NA	CASSTPCGGNQPQHF	TGTGCCAGCAGCACCCCATGTGGGGGTAATCAGCCCCAGCATTTT
TRBV5-1	TRBJ2-1	TRBD1	NA	CASSLGQGPTYNEQFF	TGCGCCAGCAGCTTGGGACAGGGGCCGACCTACAATGAGCAGTTCTTC
TRBV2	TRBJ2-3	NA	NA	CASIQQPSTDTQYF	TGTGCCAGCATACAACAGCCGTCCACAGATACGCAGTATTTT
TRBV7-6	TRBJ2-5	NA	NA	CASSHPRKGLKYF	TGTGCCAGCAGCCACCCTCGAAAAGGTCTAAAGTACTTC
TRBV20-1	TRBJ2-5	NA	NA	CSARVETQYF	TGCAGTGCTAGAGTGGAGACCCAGTACTTC
TRBV7-9	TRBJ1-1	NA	NA	CASSLADRANTEAFF	TGTGCCAGCAGCTTAGCCGACAGAGCGAACACTGAAGCTTTCTTT
TRBV7-9	TRBJ2-1	NA	NA	CASSLGPSYNEQFF	TGTGCCAGCAGCTTAGGGCCCTCCTACAATGAGCAGTTCTTC
TRBV5-6	TRBJ2-5	TRBD1	NA	CASSLAFQGANQETQYF	TGTGCCAGCAGCTTAGCTTTCCAGGGGGCAAATCAAGAGACCCAGTACTTC